The 28 T cell receptor beta chains presented below share a single source sample, sequenced in a study of blood T cell repertoires in COVID-19. Profiling relied on immunoSEQ multiplex PCR, and the TCRdb table lists in-frame clones only, not all of them. The sample holds roughly 53,000 clones, 86% seen once. The source material was peripheral blood. The source is a human donor in a cohort sampled during active COVID-19.

The J gene is TRBJ1-2, the V gene TRBV5-4; TRBD1 aligns across 10 bases. The CDR3 has 15 amino acids. The V gene's germline CDR1 is SGHNT and CDR2 YYREEE (reference sequence). With V trimmed by 3 bases and J by 4 bases, 6 bases remained unmatched. The CDR3: CASSYRDRGGYGYTF. CDR3 DNA sequence: TGTGCCAGCAGCTACCGGGACAGGGGCGGCTATGGCTACACCTTC.

This clone was seen only a few times. The chain is built from TRBV28 and TRBJ1-4, with a weak D call TRBD1 (5 bases). Germline CDR1 reads MDHEN; CDR2 reads SYDVKM. The CDR3 sequence is 13 residues long. V dropped 8 bases and J dropped 7 bases, with 14 bases sitting between them. CDR3 sequence: CASQSQGFEKLFF. For the CDR3, the DNA is TGTGCCAGCCAGAGCCAGGGTTTTGAAAAACTGTTTTTT.

The chain is built from TRBV5-1 and TRBJ1-5; TRBD1 aligns across 8 bases. Germline CDR1 is SGHRS and CDR2 is YFSETQ. This CDR3 spans 16 amino acids. J lost 6 bases, V lost 0 bases, and 8 bases had no gene match. The chain's CDR3 is CASSLGVTGVGQPQHF. The CDR3 DNA sequence: TGCGCCAGCAGCTTGGGAGTGACAGGGGTAGGTCAGCCCCAGCATTTT.

This chain connects TRBV7-9 to TRBJ2-5; D possibly corresponds to TRBD2 (5 bases). Germline V gene lookup returns CDR1 SEHNR and CDR2 FQNEAQ (reference sequence). There are 15 residues in the CDR3. The germline V and J ends were trimmed by 0 bases and 1 base, with 9 bases remaining between them. This CDR3 reads CASSLAADFQETQYF. The CDR3 DNA is TGTGCCAGCAGCTTAGCCGCGGACTTCCAAGAGACCCAGTACTTC.

This clone was recorded a few times. The chain employs TRBV6-6 and TRBJ2-7; the match to TRBD1 covers 7 bases. CDR1 MNHNY and CDR2 SVGAGI come from the germline V gene (reference sequence). The CDR3 covers 14 residues. Losses at the gene ends were 5 bases for V and 6 bases for J; bases not matched to a gene: 10. The CDR3 is CASSKTGTVVEQYF. The CDR3 bases are TGTGCCAGCAGTAAGACCGGGACAGTAGTCGAGCAGTACTTC.

The chain combines TRBV6-6 with TRBJ2-7; 7 nucleotides agree with TRBD1. J was trimmed by 4 bases and V by 5 bases; bases with no gene match: 5. This CDR3 has 13 residues. Looked up from germline, CDR1 is MNHNY and CDR2 is SVGAGI (reference sequence). Here the CDR3 DNA reads TGTGCCAGCAGTAGGGACAGCCAATACGAGCAGTACTTC. As protein: CASSRDSQYEQYF.

The chain joins TRBV18 to TRBJ1-1; D is unclear. The CDR3 spans 15 residues. Germline V gene lookup returns CDR1 KGHSH and CDR2 LQKENI. V lost 6 bases and J 3 bases, leaving 17 bases between the germline ends. CDR3 residues: CASSLAQVGDTEAFF. DNA of the CDR3: TGTGCCAGCTCCCTAGCCCAAGTCGGGGACACTGAAGCTTTCTTT. The whole variable domain, filled in from reference TRBV18 and TRBJ1-1, reads NAGVMQNPRHLVRRRGQEARLRCSPMKGHSHVYWYRQLPEEGLKFMVYLQKENIIDESGMPKERFSAEFPKEGPSILRIQQVVRGDSAAYFCASSLAQVGDTEAFFGQGTRLTVV.

The rearrangement links TRBV6-5 to TRBJ2-4, with TRBD1 as a possible D gene (8 bases). Germline assignment: CDR1 MNHEY and CDR2 SVGAGI. This CDR3 is built from 15 residues. V was cut by 8 bases and J by 1 base, with 15 bases left in between. This CDR3 is CASHRGGTAKNIQYF. CDR3 in DNA: TGTGCCAGCCACAGGGGGGGGACGGCCAAAAACATTCAGTACTTC.

The genes are TRBV3-1 (or the pseudogene TRBV3-2) and TRBJ1-1, with D possibly being TRBD1 (6 bases). V lost 6 bases to trimming and J lost 5 bases, with 22 bases between them. This CDR3 contains 16 residues. The V gene's germline CDR1 is LGHDT and CDR2 YNNKEL (reference sequence). The CDR3: CASRQFRQGMVTEAFF. The CDR3 coding sequence is TGTGCCAGCAGACAATTTAGGCAGGGGATGGTGACTGAAGCTTTCTTT.

The chain links TRBV5-1 to TRBJ2-2; 9 nucleotides agree with TRBD2. The CDR3 consists of 15 residues. CDR1 is SGHRS, CDR2 YFSETQ, per germline. Trimming cost V 6 bases and J 6 bases; bases outside gene matches: 9. CDR3 protein: CASTTIAGVSGELFF. CDR3 in DNA: TGCGCCAGCACCACTATAGCGGGAGTGTCCGGGGAGCTGTTTTTT.

V is TRBV5-1 and J is TRBJ2-2, with TRBD1 identical over 9 bases. J gave up 6 bases and V 4 bases, and 10 bases lay outside the gene matches. Per the germline V gene, CDR1 is SGHRS and CDR2 is YFSETQ. The CDR3 covers 16 residues. The CDR3 loop is CASSPSGTGSPGELFF. DNA for the CDR3: TGCGCCAGCAGCCCTTCCGGGACAGGGTCCCCCGGGGAGCTGTTTTTT.

The CDR3, as DNA: TGTGCCAGCAGCCAATTGGGACAGGGCACCGGGGAGCTGTTTTTT. This encodes CASSQLGQGTGELFF. This chain connects TRBV3-1 (or the pseudogene TRBV3-2) to TRBJ2-2, with 9 nucleotides matching TRBD1. CDR1 and CDR2 (germline): LGHDT, YNNKEL (reference sequence). Trimming took 2 bases from V and 4 from J; bases not matched to a gene: 2. The CDR3 is 15 amino acids.

The rearrangement joins TRBV29-1 to TRBJ2-2; 8 bases line up with TRBD2. The CDR3 has 15 residues. The germline gives CDR1 SQVTM, CDR2 ANQGSEA. J was trimmed by 6 bases and V by 7 bases; bases with no gene match: 13. The CDR3 sequence is CSGGRPPWEPGELFF. The CDR3 region has the DNA TGCAGCGGCGGGAGGCCCCCCTGGGAGCCCGGGGAGCTGTTTTTT.

The rearrangement links TRBV9 to TRBJ2-3; 9 bases line up with TRBD2. The V gene's germline CDR1 is SGDLS and CDR2 YYNGEE. Trimming removed 3 bases from V and 3 bases from J; junction bases left unmatched: 8. The CDR3 sequence is 16 residues long. The CDR3 sequence is CASSARGLAGTDTQYF. For the CDR3, the DNA is TGTGCCAGCAGCGCCCGAGGGCTAGCGGGGACAGATACGCAGTATTTT. Variable domain in full (rest from reference TRBV9 and TRBJ2-3): DSGVTQTPKHLITATGQRVTLRCSPRSGDLSVYWYQQSLDQGLQFLIQYYNGEERAKGNILERFSAQQFPDLHSELNLSSLELGDSALYFCASSARGLAGTDTQYFGPGTRLTVL.

This chain connects TRBV28 to TRBJ1-6; perhaps TRBD1 as D (5 bases). Germline V CDR1 and CDR2: MDHEN, SYDVKM. The CDR3 loop spans 14 amino acids. V gave up 2 bases and J gave up 7 bases, with 9 bases separating them. DNA of the CDR3: TGTGCCAGCAGTTTACTGGACAAAAATTCACCCCTCCACTTT. Translated, it gives CASSLLDKNSPLHF.

V and J are TRBV5-1 and TRBJ2-7; 9 bases align to TRBD2. Per germline, CDR1 SGHRS and CDR2 YFSETQ. The CDR3 totals 16 residues. Germline trimming cut 4 bases from V and 4 bases from J; bases unmatched to any gene: 12. The CDR3 bases are TGCGCCAGCAGCCCGGGAGGGGCTAGCGGGGAGTACGAGCAGTACTTC. Translating it yields CASSPGGASGEYEQYF.

The V call is TRBV4-2, the J call TRBJ1-6, with D perhaps TRBD1 (5 bases). The CDR3 totals 17 residues. Trimming removed 0 bases at V and 3 bases at J, with 12 bases between. The germline gives CDR1 LGHNA, CDR2 YNFKEQ. CDR3: CASSQEGARDYNSPLHF. DNA for the CDR3: TGTGCCAGCAGCCAAGAAGGGGCCAGGGACTATAATTCACCCCTCCACTTT.

The rearrangement uses TRBV4-2 and TRBJ1-1, with D tentatively TRBD1 (6 bases). CDR1 is LGHNA, CDR2 YNFKEQ, per germline. This CDR3 contains 13 residues. Deletions cut 0 bases from V and 7 bases from J, with 9 bases between. This CDR3 reads CASSQEGGNEAFF. The CDR3 DNA reads TGTGCCAGCAGCCAAGAAGGGGGTAATGAAGCTTTCTTT.

V is TRBV18 and J is TRBJ1-5; D is uncertain. The CDR3 runs 13 residues. V shed 5 bases and J shed 9 bases, with 14 bases lying between them. Germline V gene data show CDR1 as KGHSH and CDR2 as LQKENI. The CDR3 coding sequence is TGTGCCAGCTCAGACGGACGGACTACGCCCCAGCATTTT. As protein: CASSDGRTTPQHF.

The rearrangement joins TRBV4-2 to TRBJ2-3, with TRBD2 matching over 8 bases. Germline V CDR1 and CDR2: LGHNA, YNFKEQ. V lost 0 bases and J lost 5; bases outside the gene matches: 7. The CDR3 covers 16 residues. CDR3 amino acids: CASSQDPGGGQDTQYF. The CDR3 bases are TGTGCCAGCAGCCAAGATCCGGGGGGGGGTCAAGATACGCAGTATTTT.

This chain's CDR3 is CASSQRQGDNYGYTF. CDR3 nucleotides: TGTGCCAGCTCCCAACGACAGGGGGATAACTATGGCTACACCTTC. The chain employs TRBV18 and TRBJ1-2; 9 positions agree with TRBD1. The V gene's germline CDR1 is KGHSH and CDR2 LQKENI. There are 15 residues in the CDR3. V lost 6 bases and J lost 1; bases outside the gene matches: 6.

The chain links TRBV28 to TRBJ1-1; D is possibly TRBD1 (6 bases). This CDR3 region has 14 residues. Trimming removed 5 bases at V and 0 bases at J, with 10 bases between. CDR1 and CDR2 from the germline V gene are MDHEN and SYDVKM. The DNA for the CDR3 is TGTGCCAGCAGTCAACAGGGATTGAACACTGAAGCTTTCTTT. Amino acid sequence: CASSQQGLNTEAFF.

V usage is TRBV5-1 and J usage is TRBJ1-1; D not certain. CDR3 length equals 14 residues. CDR1 and CDR2 (germline): SGHRS, YFSETQ. V lost 2 bases, J lost 1 base, and 9 bases lay in between. The CDR3 DNA reads as TGCGCCAGCAGCTTTGACACTCCGAACACTGAAGCTTTCTTT. Translation: CASSFDTPNTEAFF.

The chain couples TRBV3-1 (or the pseudogene TRBV3-2) to TRBJ2-3, with D possibly matching TRBD1 (6 bases). The CDR3 has 15 residues. V lost 1 base to trimming and J lost 2 bases, with 10 bases between them. CDR1 and CDR2 (germline): LGHDT, YNNKEL (reference sequence). The chain's CDR3 is CASSQGTEYTDTQYF. The CDR3 nucleotides read TGTGCCAGCAGCCAAGGGACAGAATACACAGATACGCAGTATTTT.

This clone occurred once. The rearrangement uses TRBV5-8 and TRBJ2-1; 9 bases align to TRBD2. V was pared by 7 bases and J by 6 bases, with 11 bases of the junction left unmatched. The CDR3 sequence is 15 residues long. Germline lookup yields CDR1 SGHTS and CDR2 YDEGEE. Written as DNA, the CDR3 is TGTGCCAGCCGCCCTTGGGGCGGGAGGGCCAATGAGCAGTTCTTC. Its translation: CASRPWGGRANEQFF.

V usage is TRBV5-1 and J usage is TRBJ2-6; 9 positions match TRBD1. This CDR3 is 15 amino acids long. V was clipped by 3 bases and J by 5 bases; unmatched bases: 3. Germline V CDR1 and CDR2: SGHRS, YFSETQ. CDR3 loop: CASSSGQGRANVLTF. CDR3 DNA sequence: TGCGCCAGCAGCTCCGGACAGGGGAGGGCCAACGTCCTGACTTTC. The whole variable domain, filled in from reference TRBV5-1 and TRBJ2-6, reads KAGVTQTPRYLIKTRGQQVTLSCSPISGHRSVSWYQQTPGQGLQFLFEYFSETQRNKGNFPGRFSGRQFSNSRSEMNVSTLELGDSALYLCASSSGQGRANVLTFGAGSRLTVL.

The V call is TRBV4-1, the J call TRBJ1-1; D not certain. Germline V lookup: CDR1 MGHRA, CDR2 YSYEKL. Trimming cost V 1 base and J 4 bases, with 16 bases left between them. The CDR3 runs to 16 residues. The CDR3 reads CASSQVELAVSTEAFF. The CDR3, as DNA: TGCGCCAGCAGCCAAGTTGAATTGGCAGTAAGCACTGAAGCTTTCTTT.

The chain has TRBV6-6 and TRBJ2-7, with D unresolved. The CDR3 covers 13 residues. V was cut by 0 bases and J by 2 bases, with 5 bases left in between. Germline V gene data show CDR1 as MNHNY and CDR2 as SVGAGI (reference sequence). The CDR3 coding sequence is TGTGCCAGCAGTTACTCTTTAACCTACGAGCAGTACTTC. This sequence encodes CASSYSLTYEQYF.